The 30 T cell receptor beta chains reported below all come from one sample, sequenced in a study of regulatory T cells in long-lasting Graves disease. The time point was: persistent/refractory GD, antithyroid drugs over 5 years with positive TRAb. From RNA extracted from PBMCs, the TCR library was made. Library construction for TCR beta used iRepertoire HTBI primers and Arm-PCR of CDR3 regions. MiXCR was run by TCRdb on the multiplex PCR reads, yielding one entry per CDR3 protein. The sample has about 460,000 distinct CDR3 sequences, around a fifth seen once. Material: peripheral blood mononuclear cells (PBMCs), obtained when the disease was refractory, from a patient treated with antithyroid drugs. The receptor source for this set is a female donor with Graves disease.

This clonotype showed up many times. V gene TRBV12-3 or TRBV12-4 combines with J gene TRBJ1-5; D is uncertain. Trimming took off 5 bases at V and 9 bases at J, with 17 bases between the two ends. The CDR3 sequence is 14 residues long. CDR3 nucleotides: TGTGCCAGCAGTACCCACTTGGAAGGAAGGCCCCAGCATTTT. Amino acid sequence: CASSTHLEGRPQHF.

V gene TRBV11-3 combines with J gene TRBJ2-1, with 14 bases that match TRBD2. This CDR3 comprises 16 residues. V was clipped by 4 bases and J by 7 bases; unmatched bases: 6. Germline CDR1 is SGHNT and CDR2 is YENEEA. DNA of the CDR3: TGTGCCAGCAGCTCGCGGGGACTAGCGGGAGAGAATGAGCAGTTCTTC. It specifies CASSSRGLAGENEQFF.

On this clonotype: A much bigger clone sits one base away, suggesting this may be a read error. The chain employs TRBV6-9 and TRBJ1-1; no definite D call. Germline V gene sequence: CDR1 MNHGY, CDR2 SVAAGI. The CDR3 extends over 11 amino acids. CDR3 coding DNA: TGTGCCGGCAGTTACGTTGGTGAAGCTTTCTTT. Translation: CAGSYVGEAFF.

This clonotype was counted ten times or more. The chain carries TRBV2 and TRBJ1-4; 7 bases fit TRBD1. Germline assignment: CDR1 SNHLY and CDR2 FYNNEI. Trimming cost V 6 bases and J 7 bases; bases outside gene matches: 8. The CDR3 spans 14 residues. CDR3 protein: CASSSGTVSEKLFF. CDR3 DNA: TGTGCCAGCAGCTCCGGGACAGTGAGTGAAAAACTGTTTTTT.

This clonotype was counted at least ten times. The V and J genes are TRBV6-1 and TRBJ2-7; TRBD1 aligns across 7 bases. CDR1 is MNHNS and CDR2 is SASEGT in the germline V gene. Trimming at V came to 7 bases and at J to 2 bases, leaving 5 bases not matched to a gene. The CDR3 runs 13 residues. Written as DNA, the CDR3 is TGTGCCAGCATAAAAGGACAGGCCTACGAGCAGTACTTC. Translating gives CASIKGQAYEQYF.

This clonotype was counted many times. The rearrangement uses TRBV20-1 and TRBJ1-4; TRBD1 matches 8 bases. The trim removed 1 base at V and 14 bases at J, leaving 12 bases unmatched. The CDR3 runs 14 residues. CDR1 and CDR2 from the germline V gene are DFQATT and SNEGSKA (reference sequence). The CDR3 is CSARGTGRGFGLFF. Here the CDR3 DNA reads TGCAGTGCTAGAGGGACAGGGAGGGGATTCGGGCTGTTTTTT.

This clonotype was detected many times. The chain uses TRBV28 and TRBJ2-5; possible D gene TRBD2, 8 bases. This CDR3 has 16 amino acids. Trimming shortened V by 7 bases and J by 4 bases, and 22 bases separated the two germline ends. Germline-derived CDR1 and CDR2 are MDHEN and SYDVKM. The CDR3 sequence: CASTRGGTAPPETQYF. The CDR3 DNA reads TGTGCCAGCACCCGGGGGGGGACAGCGCCCCCAGAGACCCAGTACTTC.

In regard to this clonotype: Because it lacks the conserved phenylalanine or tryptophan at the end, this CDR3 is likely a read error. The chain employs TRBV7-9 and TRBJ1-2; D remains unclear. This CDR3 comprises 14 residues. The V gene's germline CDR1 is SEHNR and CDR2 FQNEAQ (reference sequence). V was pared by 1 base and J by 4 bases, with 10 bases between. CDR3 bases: TGTGCCAGCAGCTTAGTTTCTGACCTCTATGGCTACACCCTC. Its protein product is CASSLVSDLYGYTL.

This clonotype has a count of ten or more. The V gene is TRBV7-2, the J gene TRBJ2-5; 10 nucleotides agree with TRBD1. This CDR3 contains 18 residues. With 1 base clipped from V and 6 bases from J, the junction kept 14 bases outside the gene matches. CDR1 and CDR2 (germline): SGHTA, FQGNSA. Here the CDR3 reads CASSLVPQYRTGGQTQYF. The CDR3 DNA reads TGTGCCAGCAGCTTAGTACCCCAATACCGGACAGGGGGTCAGACCCAGTACTTC. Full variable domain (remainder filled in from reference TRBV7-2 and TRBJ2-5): GAGVSQSPSNKVTEKGKDVELRCDPISGHTALYWYRQSLGQGLEFLIYFQGNSAPDKSGLPSDRFSAERTGGSVSTLTIQRTQQEDSAVYLCASSLVPQYRTGGQTQYFGPGTRLLVL.

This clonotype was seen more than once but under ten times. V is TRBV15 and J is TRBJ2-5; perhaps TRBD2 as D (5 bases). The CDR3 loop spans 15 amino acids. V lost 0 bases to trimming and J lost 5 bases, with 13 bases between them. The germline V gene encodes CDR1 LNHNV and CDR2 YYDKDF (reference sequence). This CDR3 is CATSRDYRGWETQYF. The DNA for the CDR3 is TGTGCCACCAGCAGAGATTATCGGGGTTGGGAGACCCAGTACTTC.

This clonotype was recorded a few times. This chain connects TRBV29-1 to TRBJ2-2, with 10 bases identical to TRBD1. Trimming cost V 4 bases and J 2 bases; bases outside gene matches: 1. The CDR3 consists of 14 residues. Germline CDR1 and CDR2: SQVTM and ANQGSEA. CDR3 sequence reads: CSVGTGGNTGELFF. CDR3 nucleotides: TGCAGCGTTGGGACAGGGGGTAACACCGGGGAGCTGTTTTTT.

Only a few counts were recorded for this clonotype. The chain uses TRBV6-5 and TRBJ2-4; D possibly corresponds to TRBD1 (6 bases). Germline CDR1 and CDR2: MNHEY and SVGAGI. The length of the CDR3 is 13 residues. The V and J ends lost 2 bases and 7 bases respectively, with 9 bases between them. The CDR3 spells CASSYPTGNIQYF. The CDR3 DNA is TGTGCCAGCAGTTACCCTACAGGGAACATTCAGTACTTC.

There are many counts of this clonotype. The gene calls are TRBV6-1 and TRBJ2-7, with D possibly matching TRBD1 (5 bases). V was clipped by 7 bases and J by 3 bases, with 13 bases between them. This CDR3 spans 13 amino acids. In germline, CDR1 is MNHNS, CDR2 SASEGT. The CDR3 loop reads CASNLQGDYEQYF. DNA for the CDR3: TGTGCCAGCAATCTCCAGGGTGACTACGAGCAGTACTTC.

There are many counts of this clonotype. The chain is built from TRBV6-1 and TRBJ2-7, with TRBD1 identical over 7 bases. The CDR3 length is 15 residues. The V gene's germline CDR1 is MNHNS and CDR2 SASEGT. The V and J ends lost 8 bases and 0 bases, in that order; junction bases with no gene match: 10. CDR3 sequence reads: CASRKTGYSSYEQYF. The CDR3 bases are TGTGCCAGCCGGAAGACAGGGTATTCCTCCTACGAGCAGTACTTC.

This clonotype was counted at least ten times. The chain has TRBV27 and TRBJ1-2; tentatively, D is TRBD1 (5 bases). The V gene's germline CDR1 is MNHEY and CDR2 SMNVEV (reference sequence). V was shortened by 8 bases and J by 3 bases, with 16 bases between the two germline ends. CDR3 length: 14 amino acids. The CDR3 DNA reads TGTGCCAGCGCAATGGGGGAAGCGGACTATGGCTACACCTTC. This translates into CASAMGEADYGYTF.

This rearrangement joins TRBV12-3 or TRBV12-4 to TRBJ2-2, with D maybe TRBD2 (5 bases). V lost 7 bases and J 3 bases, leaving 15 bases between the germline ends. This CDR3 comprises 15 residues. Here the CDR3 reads CASTYPGRDTGELFF. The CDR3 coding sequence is TGTGCCAGCACCTACCCCGGGCGGGACACCGGGGAGCTGTTTTTT.

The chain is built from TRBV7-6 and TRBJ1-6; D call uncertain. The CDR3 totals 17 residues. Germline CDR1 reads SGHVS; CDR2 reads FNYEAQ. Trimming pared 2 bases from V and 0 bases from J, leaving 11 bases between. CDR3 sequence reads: CASSLRPPSSYNSPLHF. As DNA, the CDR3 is TGTGCCAGCAGCTTAAGGCCGCCTAGCTCCTATAATTCACCCCTCCACTTT.

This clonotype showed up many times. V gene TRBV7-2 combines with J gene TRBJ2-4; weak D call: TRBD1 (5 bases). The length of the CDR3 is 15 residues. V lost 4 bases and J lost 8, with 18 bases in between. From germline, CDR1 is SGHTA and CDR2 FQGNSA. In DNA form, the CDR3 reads TGTGCCAGCAGCTCGTCTGCCCCACCAGGGTACATTCAGTACTTC. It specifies CASSSSAPPGYIQYF.

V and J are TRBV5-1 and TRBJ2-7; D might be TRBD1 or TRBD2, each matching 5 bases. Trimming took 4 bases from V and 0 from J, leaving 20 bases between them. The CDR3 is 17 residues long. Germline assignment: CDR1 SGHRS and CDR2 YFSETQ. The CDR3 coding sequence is TGCGCCAGCAGCCCGGACGGACCGGTCGGGGCCTCCTACGAGCAGTACTTC. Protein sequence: CASSPDGPVGASYEQYF.

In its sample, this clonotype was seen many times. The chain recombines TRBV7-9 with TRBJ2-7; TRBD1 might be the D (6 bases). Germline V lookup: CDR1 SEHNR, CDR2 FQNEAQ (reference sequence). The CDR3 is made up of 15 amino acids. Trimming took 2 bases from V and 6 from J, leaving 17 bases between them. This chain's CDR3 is CASSLMQGGGGEQYF. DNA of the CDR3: TGTGCCAGCAGCTTAATGCAGGGTGGGGGCGGCGAGCAGTACTTC.

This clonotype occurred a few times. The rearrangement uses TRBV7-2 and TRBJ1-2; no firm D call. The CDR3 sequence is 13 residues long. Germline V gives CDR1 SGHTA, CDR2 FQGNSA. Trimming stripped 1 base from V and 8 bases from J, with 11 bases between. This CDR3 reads CASSLDYRGGYTF. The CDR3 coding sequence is TGTGCCAGCAGCTTAGATTACCGTGGAGGCTACACCTTC.

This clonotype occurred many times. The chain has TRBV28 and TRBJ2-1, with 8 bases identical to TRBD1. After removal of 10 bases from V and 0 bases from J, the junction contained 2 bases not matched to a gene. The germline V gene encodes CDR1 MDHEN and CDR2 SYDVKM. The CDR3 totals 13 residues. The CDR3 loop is CAIGQGSYNEQFF. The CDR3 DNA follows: TGTGCCATCGGACAGGGCTCCTACAATGAGCAGTTCTTC.

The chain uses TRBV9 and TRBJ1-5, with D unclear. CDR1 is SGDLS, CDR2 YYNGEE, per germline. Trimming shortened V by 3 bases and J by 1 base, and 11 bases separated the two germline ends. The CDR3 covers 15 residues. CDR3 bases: TGTGCCAGCAGCGCCAACGAGAGGAGCAATCAGCCCCAGCATTTT. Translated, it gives CASSANERSNQPQHF.

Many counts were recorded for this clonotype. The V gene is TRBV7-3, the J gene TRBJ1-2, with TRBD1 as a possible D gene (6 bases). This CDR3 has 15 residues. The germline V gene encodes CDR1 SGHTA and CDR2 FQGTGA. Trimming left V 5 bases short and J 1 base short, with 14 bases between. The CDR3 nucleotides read TGTGCCAGCAGCCCCGGGGGCCAGCTTAACTATGGCTACACCTTC. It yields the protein CASSPGGQLNYGYTF. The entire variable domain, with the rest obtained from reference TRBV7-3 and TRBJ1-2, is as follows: GAGVSQTPSNKVTEKGKYVELRCDPISGHTALYWYRQSLGQGPEFLIYFQGTGAADDSGLPNDRFFAVRPEGSVSTLKIQRTERGDSAVYLCASSPGGQLNYGYTFGSGTRLTVV.

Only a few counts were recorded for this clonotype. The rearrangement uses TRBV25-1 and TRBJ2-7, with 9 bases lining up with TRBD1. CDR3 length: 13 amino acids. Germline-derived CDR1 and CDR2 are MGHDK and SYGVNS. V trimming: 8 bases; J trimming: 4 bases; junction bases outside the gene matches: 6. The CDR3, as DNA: TGTGCCAGCTGCGGACAGGGGACTTACGAGCAGTACTTC. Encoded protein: CASCGQGTYEQYF.

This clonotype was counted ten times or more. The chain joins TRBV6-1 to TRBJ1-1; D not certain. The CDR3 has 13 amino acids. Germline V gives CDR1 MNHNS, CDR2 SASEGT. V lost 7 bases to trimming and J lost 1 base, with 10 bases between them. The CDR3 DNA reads TGTGCCAGCACCCGGCAGGCGAACACTGAAGCTTTCTTT. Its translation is CASTRQANTEAFF.

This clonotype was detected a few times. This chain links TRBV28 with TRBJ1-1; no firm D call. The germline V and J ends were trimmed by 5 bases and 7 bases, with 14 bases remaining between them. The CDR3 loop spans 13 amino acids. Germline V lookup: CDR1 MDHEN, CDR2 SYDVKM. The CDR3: CASSPPHTGEAFF. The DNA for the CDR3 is TGTGCCAGCAGTCCCCCACACACGGGTGAAGCTTTCTTT.

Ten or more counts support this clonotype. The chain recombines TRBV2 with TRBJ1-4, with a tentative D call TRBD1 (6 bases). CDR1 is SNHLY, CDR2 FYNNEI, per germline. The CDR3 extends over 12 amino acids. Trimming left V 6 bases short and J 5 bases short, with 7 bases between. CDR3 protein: CASRQGNEKLFF. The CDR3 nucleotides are TGTGCCAGCAGACAGGGCAATGAAAAACTGTTTTTT.

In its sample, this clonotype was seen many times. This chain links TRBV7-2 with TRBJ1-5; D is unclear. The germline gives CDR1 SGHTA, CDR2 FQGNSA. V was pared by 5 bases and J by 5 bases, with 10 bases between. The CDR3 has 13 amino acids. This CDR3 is CASSLGWDQPQHF. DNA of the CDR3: TGTGCCAGCAGCCTTGGATGGGATCAGCCCCAGCATTTT.

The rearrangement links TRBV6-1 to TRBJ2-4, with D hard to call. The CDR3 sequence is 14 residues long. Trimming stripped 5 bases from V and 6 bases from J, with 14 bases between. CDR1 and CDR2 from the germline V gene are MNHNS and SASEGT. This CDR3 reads CASSSSGTANIQYF. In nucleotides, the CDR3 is TGTGCCAGCAGTAGCTCGGGCACGGCAAACATTCAGTACTTC.